This T cell receptor (beta chain) was documented in a study of early T cells in non-severe SARS-CoV-2 infection. Study context: Unpaired chains resulted from sequencing bulk RNA of unsorted whole blood.

Study-level points and caveats: A preference for anti-spike CD8 responses marked VDJdb matching, which missed private and CD4 specificities.

As concerns this clonotype: Antigen unknown.

cDNA molecules, individually, were tagged with unique molecular identifiers. One entry per CDR3 protein results from TCRdb running MiXCR on the 5' RACE reads. The table includes tens of thousands of distinct CDR3 sequences, less than 15% detected once. Trimming removed 0 bases at V and 7 bases at J, with 16 bases between. The CDR3 spans 15 residues. Germline V gene data show CDR1 as SGHRS and CDR2 as YFSETQ. The V call is TRBV5-1, the J call TRBJ1-2; a possible D gene is TRBD1 (6 bases). This TCR was sampled from an adult who was a healthcare worker with PCR-confirmed SARS-CoV-2 infection or an uninfected control (not recorded which). Sequenced material: whole blood. Written as DNA, the CDR3 is TGCGCCAGCAGCTTGGAAGCCACACAGGGAGGTGGCTACACCTTC. Protein product: CASSLEATQGGGYTF. Together with reference TRBV5-1 and TRBJ1-2, the CDR3 gives the full variable domain: KAGVTQTPRYLIKTRGQQVTLSCSPISGHRSVSWYQQTPGQGLQFLFEYFSETQRNKGNFPGRFSGRQFSNSRSEMNVSTLELGDSALYLCASSLEATQGGGYTFGSGTRLTVV.